These 10 T cell receptor beta chains were all obtained from the same sample, sequenced in a study of cytotoxic CD8 clonotypes in ibrutinib-treated CLL. Profiling relied on immunoSEQ multiplex PCR, and the TCRdb table lists in-frame clones only, not all of them. The repertoire holds around 310,000 clones, around four fifths seen once, with approximately 7% in the top ten. The sample consisted of PBMCs, taken before ibrutinib treatment. Receptors were obtained from a human donor with chronic lymphocytic leukemia.

The chain couples TRBV9 to TRBJ2-7; unclear D gene. The CDR3 is made up of 13 amino acids. With 0 bases removed from V and 2 bases from J, the gap between germline ends came to 6 bases. CDR1 SGDLS and CDR2 YYNGEE come from the germline V gene. The CDR3 nucleotides are TGTGCCAGCAGCGTAGGAGGACCCTACGAGCAGTACTTC. Its protein is CASSVGGPYEQYF.

CDR3 coding DNA: TGCGCCAGCAACTGGCGGTCCTCCACAGATACGCAGTATTTT. This codes for CASNWRSSTDTQYF. The rearrangement joins TRBV5-1 to TRBJ2-3, with D hard to call. The CDR3 is 14 residues long. V lost 6 bases, J lost 2 bases, and 13 bases lay in between. Per germline, CDR1 SGHRS and CDR2 YFSETQ.

The chain recombines TRBV7-9 with TRBJ2-2, with D perhaps TRBD2 (5 bases). V was clipped by 8 bases and J by 2 bases, with 9 bases between them. Germline-derived CDR1 and CDR2 are SEHNR and FQNEAQ (reference sequence). The CDR3 has 13 residues. In DNA, the CDR3 is TGTGCCAGCCAAGCGGACAACACCGGGGAGCTGTTTTTT. It codes for CASQADNTGELFF.

The V and J genes are TRBV6-6 and TRBJ2-4; 13 nucleotides align to TRBD2. This CDR3 region has 14 residues. Trimming cost V 4 bases and J 8 bases; bases outside gene matches: 2. CDR1 and CDR2 from the germline V gene are MNHNY and SVGAGI (reference sequence). The CDR3 bases are TGTGCCAGCAGTTTCGGACTAGCGGGAGACATTCAGTACTTC. It codes for CASSFGLAGDIQYF.

V usage is TRBV10-3 and J usage is TRBJ2-7; TRBD1 aligns across 9 bases. The CDR3 is 14 residues long. The germline V gene has CDR1 ENHRY and CDR2 SYGVKD. The V and J ends lost 6 bases and 0 bases, in that order; junction bases with no gene match: 3. As DNA, the CDR3 is TGTGCCATCAGATTGGGACAGGGCTCCTACGAGCAGTACTTC. It yields the protein CAIRLGQGSYEQYF.

The CDR3 DNA reads as TGTGCCAGCAGTTTACAGCGTTTAAGCTCCTACGAGCAGTACTTC. It encodes CASSLQRLSSYEQYF. The chain has TRBV27 and TRBJ2-7; D is ambiguous. The CDR3 sequence is 15 residues long. V dropped 2 bases and J dropped 0 bases, with 11 bases sitting between them. Germline V gene sequence: CDR1 MNHEY, CDR2 SMNVEV (reference sequence).

The chain is built from TRBV19 and TRBJ1-1; 7 bases agree with TRBD1. The CDR3 consists of 16 residues. The junction had 18 bases not matched to a gene; V was cut back by 3 bases and J by 11 bases. In germline, CDR1 is LNHDA, CDR2 SQIVND (reference sequence). The CDR3 bases are TGTGCCAGTAGTATTATTGGGGGACAGACGAACCCTAGGGCTTTCTTT. It encodes CASSIIGGQTNPRAFF.

This chain uses TRBV25-1 with TRBJ2-3, with unresolved D. Deletions cut 5 bases from V and 6 bases from J, with 6 bases between. Germline assignment: CDR1 MGHDK and CDR2 SYGVNS. The CDR3 is 11 residues long. CDR3 sequence: CASSIVDTQYF. CDR3 nucleotides: TGTGCCAGCAGTATAGTCGATACGCAGTATTTT.

The V gene is TRBV7-8, the J gene TRBJ2-7; 10 nucleotides align to TRBD2. The CDR3 has 17 amino acids. V dropped 0 bases and J dropped 3; count of bases not matched to a gene: 8. Germline CDR1 and CDR2: SGHVS and FQNEAQ. The CDR3 reads CASSLAPVASGSYEQYF. CDR3 bases: TGTGCCAGCAGCTTAGCGCCGGTTGCTAGCGGGAGCTACGAGCAGTACTTC.

The rearrangement uses TRBV2 and TRBJ2-1; possible D gene TRBD2, 5 bases. Germline values: CDR1 SNHLY, CDR2 FYNNEI. V dropped 7 bases and J dropped 3 bases, with 19 bases sitting between them. CDR3 size: 16 residues. CDR3 DNA sequence: TGTGCCAGCACTACCCCGGTTAGCGAAAACTACAATGAGCAGTTCTTC. It translates to CASTTPVSENYNEQFF.